These 17 T cell receptor beta chains came from one sample sequenced in a study of shared clonotypes between healthy human individuals. The repertoire was sequenced with immunoSEQ multiplex PCR; TCRdb's copy has only in-frame clones and lacks some. The table records over a million clones, 96% of them present only once. Sequencing used naive CD4+ T cells sorted from blood. Subset noted: CD45RA+ positively selected. All receptors come from a man aged 25 to 40 in good health.

The CDR3 coding sequence is TGTGCCAGCGGGGAGACGGGACGGCTGACGGAGCAGTACTTC. Translating gives CASGETGRLTEQYF. The chain combines TRBV6-5 with TRBJ2-7, with D perhaps given as TRBD1 or TRBD2 (5 bases each). The V gene lost 8 bases and the J gene lost 7 bases, with 21 bases spanning the gap. Germline V gene lookup returns CDR1 MNHEY and CDR2 SVGAGI. There are 14 residues in the CDR3.

This clone is a singleton in its sample. The identical CDR3 is also encoded by other nucleotide sequences in the sample. The chain employs TRBV5-4 and TRBJ2-1; 7 bases line up with TRBD2. The ends lost 0 bases at V and 3 bases at J; junction bases unmatched: 3. There are 15 residues in the CDR3. Germline CDR1 is SGHNT and CDR2 is YYREEE (reference sequence). CDR3 bases: TGTGCCAGCAGCTTGGTGGCGGGAGTCTACAATGAGCAGTTCTTC. This sequence encodes CASSLVAGVYNEQFF.

V is TRBV6-6 and J is TRBJ1-1; unclear D gene. V lost 7 bases to trimming and J lost 3 bases, with 9 bases between them. The CDR3 has 12 amino acids. CDR1 is MNHNY, CDR2 SVGAGI, per germline (reference sequence). CDR3 loop: CASKLSDTEAFF. CDR3 nucleotide sequence: TGTGCCAGCAAGCTCAGTGACACTGAAGCTTTCTTT.

In this sample, this clone turned up once. The chain couples TRBV5-4 to TRBJ2-7; 7 nucleotides agree with TRBD2. This CDR3 has 13 residues. Germline V gene data show CDR1 as SGHNT and CDR2 as YYREEE (reference sequence). Germline trimming cut 4 bases from V and 2 bases from J; bases unmatched to any gene: 3. The CDR3 sequence is CASSPGLAYEQYF. CDR3 DNA: TGTGCCAGCAGCCCAGGACTAGCCTACGAGCAGTACTTC.

In this sample, this clone turned up once. This chain links TRBV20-1 with TRBJ2-1, with unresolved D. With 3 bases removed from V and 8 bases from J, the gap between germline ends came to 5 bases. Germline CDR1 DFQATT, CDR2 SNEGSKA (reference sequence). The CDR3 has 10 amino acids. CDR3 nucleotide sequence: TGCAGTGCTAGCCCCCATGAGCAGTTCTTC. Encoded protein: CSASPHEQFF.

The chain combines TRBV28 with TRBJ1-2, with 11 positions matching TRBD1. The CDR3 runs 17 residues. Germline CDR1 and CDR2: MDHEN and SYDVKM. Germline trimming cut 3 bases from V and 3 bases from J; bases unmatched to any gene: 9. This chain's CDR3 is CASSFSSGQGVYYGYTF. The CDR3 DNA reads TGTGCCAGCAGTTTCTCCTCGGGACAGGGGGTTTACTATGGCTACACCTTC.

The rearrangement uses TRBV28 and TRBJ1-1; tentative D call: TRBD1 (5 bases). The germline V gene encodes CDR1 MDHEN and CDR2 SYDVKM. With 2 bases removed from V and 8 bases from J, the gap between germline ends came to 18 bases. The CDR3 is 15 amino acids. In DNA, the CDR3 is TGTGCCAGCAGTTTAATAAGGGGCGGGACGCCCGAAGCTTTCTTT. It specifies CASSLIRGGTPEAFF.

The J gene is TRBJ2-7, the V gene TRBV5-6; 11 nucleotides line up with TRBD1. In germline, CDR1 is SGHDT, CDR2 YYEEEE. There are 16 residues in the CDR3. The V gene end was trimmed by 1 base and the J gene end by 0 bases; junction bases not matched to a gene: 3. The CDR3 loop is CASSLSGTGGSYEQYF. In nucleotides, the CDR3 is TGTGCCAGCAGCTTGTCCGGGACAGGGGGCTCCTACGAGCAGTACTTC.

The V and J genes are TRBV7-9 and TRBJ2-1; D is unresolved. The V gene lost 0 bases and the J gene lost 0 bases, with 9 bases spanning the gap. Germline CDR1 is SEHNR and CDR2 is FQNEAQ (reference sequence). The CDR3 has 16 residues. The CDR3 nucleotides are TGTGCCAGCAGCTTAGCGCTCGGTAGCTCCTACAATGAGCAGTTCTTC. This encodes CASSLALGSSYNEQFF.

The gene calls are TRBV18 and TRBJ2-5; D call uncertain. Germline V gives CDR1 KGHSH, CDR2 LQKENI. The CDR3 has 14 amino acids. The germline V and J ends were trimmed by 5 bases and 4 bases, with 14 bases remaining between them. The CDR3 DNA reads as TGTGCCAGCTCAGGGCTCAACTCGGGAGAGACCCAGTACTTC. As protein: CASSGLNSGETQYF.

V and J are TRBV11-2 and TRBJ1-1; D unresolved. CDR3 size: 13 residues. CDR1 and CDR2 from the germline V gene are SGHAT and FQNNGV. Trimming took off 4 bases at V and 5 bases at J, with 11 bases between the two ends. The CDR3 nucleotides are TGTGCCAGCAGCTCGGGGATGGCGACTGAAGCTTTCTTT. Protein: CASSSGMATEAFF. The whole variable domain, remainder taken from reference TRBV11-2 and TRBJ1-1, is EAGVAQSPRYKIIEKRQSVAFWCNPISGHATLYWYQQILGQGPKLLIQFQNNGVVDDSQLPKDRFSAERLKGVDSTLKIQPAKLEDSAVYLCASSSGMATEAFFGQGTRLTVV.

The CDR3 bases are TGTGCCAGCTTCCAAAGGGGGGAAGAGACCCAGTACTTC. Translated: CASFQRGEETQYF. The chain couples TRBV18 to TRBJ2-5; D could derive from TRBD1 or TRBD2 (6 bases each). Germline CDR1 reads KGHSH; CDR2 reads LQKENI. This CDR3 has 13 amino acids. Trimming removed 7 bases from V and 3 bases from J, with 12 bases in between.

The chain combines TRBV5-1 with TRBJ2-3; D is ambiguous. This CDR3 region has 15 residues. Trimming pared 0 bases from V and 5 bases from J, leaving 13 bases between. The V gene's germline CDR1 is SGHRS and CDR2 YFSETQ. For the CDR3, the DNA is TGCGCCAGCAGCTTGGCCCCGTCCTCTAGAGATACGCAGTATTTT. Residues: CASSLAPSSRDTQYF.

This chain joins TRBV11-3 and TRBJ2-5, with a weak D call TRBD1 (6 bases). The CDR3 consists of 15 residues. Germline-derived CDR1 and CDR2 are SGHNT and YENEEA. V lost 3 bases and J lost 3, with 14 bases in between. The CDR3 nucleotides are TGTGCCAGCAGCTTTCATGAGGACAGCAAAGAGACCCAGTACTTC. Translating it yields CASSFHEDSKETQYF.

This chain joins TRBV28 and TRBJ1-3, with D possibly matching TRBD1 (6 bases). From germline, CDR1 is MDHEN and CDR2 SYDVKM. The V end lost 10 bases, the J end lost 0 bases, and 16 bases lay between the germline ends. This CDR3 has 15 amino acids. The CDR3 DNA follows: TGTGCCACCCGGCGGGGGCTCAGCTCTGGAAACACCATATATTTT. Protein product: CATRRGLSSGNTIYF. Based on the CDR3 plus reference TRBV28 and TRBJ1-3, the full variable domain is DVKVTQSSRYLVKRTGEKVFLECVQDMDHENMFWYRQDPGLGLRLIYFSYDVKMKEKGDIPEGYSVSREKKERFSLILESASTNQTSMYLCATRRGLSSGNTIYFGEGSWLTVV.

The V gene is TRBV5-1, the J gene TRBJ2-7; 9 bases match TRBD2. Germline values: CDR1 SGHRS, CDR2 YFSETQ. V lost 1 base and J lost 4; bases outside the gene matches: 12. The length of the CDR3 is 17 residues. The DNA for the CDR3 is TGCGCCAGCAGCTTGTTGGGGTCTAGCGGGAATTGGTACGAGCAGTACTTC. It specifies CASSLLGSSGNWYEQYF.

The rearrangement links TRBV18 to TRBJ1-4; TRBD1 agrees at 7 bases. Germline V CDR1 and CDR2: KGHSH, LQKENI. This CDR3 is built from 14 residues. V was clipped by 3 bases and J by 3 bases; unmatched bases: 1. In DNA form, the CDR3 reads TGTGCCAGCTCACCGGGGACAGCTAATGAAAAACTGTTTTTT. This gives the protein CASSPGTANEKLFF. Full variable domain (rest looked up from reference TRBV18 and TRBJ1-4): NAGVMQNPRHLVRRRGQEARLRCSPMKGHSHVYWYRQLPEEGLKFMVYLQKENIIDESGMPKERFSAEFPKEGPSILRIQQVVRGDSAAYFCASSPGTANEKLFFGSGTQLSVL.